A selection of T cell receptor beta chains follows, all from one sample in a study of cytomegalovirus exposure and HLA in healthy donors. This table comes from immunoSEQ multiplex PCR, and its TCRdb copy is limited to in-frame clones, with some not included. Among some 90,000 clones listed, roughly 72% were seen once. Sequenced sample: PBMCs. The source is a man younger than 40 in good health and CMV-seronegative. Both conserved end residues are part of each CDR3.

TRBJ2-1	TRBV7-9	CASSPRGEGLNEQFF
TRBJ2-5	TRBV9	CASSVVSGGQETQYF
TRBJ1-5	TRBV2	CASADGQTLNQPQHF
TRBJ1-3	TRBV19	CASSIGRSSGNTIYF
TRBJ1-2	TRBV7-3	CASSPGQNYGYTF
TRBJ2-2	TRBV9	CASSPFGGWTGELFF
TRBJ1-3	TRBV4-3	CASSQLGGGSDTIYF
TRBJ1-2	TRBV9	CASRAGTDPGDGYTF
TRBJ2-2	TRBV7-9	CASRYTTDTGELFF
TRBJ1-4	TRBV5-6	CASRRGYENEKLFF
TRBJ1-3	TRBV15	CATSINRAGNTIYF
TRBJ1-2	TRBV5-6	CASSLAGYGYTF
TRBJ1-1	TRBV16	CASSQSFTVNTEAFF
TRBJ1-6	TRBV27	CASSIRDSNSPLHF
TRBJ1-6	TRBV5-6	CASSRRQANSPLHF
TRBJ1-1	TRBV29-1	CSVASGTGGLSSTEAFF